Listed below are T cell receptor beta chains from one sample, sequenced in a study of cytomegalovirus exposure and HLA in healthy donors. Sequencing was performed with immunoSEQ multiplex PCR; in TCRdb, only in-frame clones are kept and a portion is missing. The sample consists of tens of thousands of clones, 94% of them appearing once. Source material: PBMCs. The source of these receptors is a woman aged 18 to 35 in good health and CMV-seropositive. Each CDR3 is given with its conserved first and last residue. Fields, in order: CDR3 length, clone size, J gene, D gene, V gene, CDR3 protein, CDR3 DNA. The D gene is left open where the match is weak. Clone size is stated in some rows and not others, as once, few, many or a class when expanded.

>16|once|TRBJ2-3|.|TRBV7-8
CASSLAGDTGTDTQYF
TGTGCCAGTTCTCTAGCCGGGGATACAGGGACAGATACGCAGTATTTT
>13|once|TRBJ1-1|.|TRBV2
CASTSEVNTEAFF
TGTGCCAGCACGAGTGAAGTGAACACTGAAGCTTTCTTT
>16|.|TRBJ2-3|TRBD1|TRBV9
CASSGRQGFRLNTQYF
TGTGCCAGCAGCGGGAGACAGGGGTTTCGTCTAAATACGCAGTATTTT
>14|.|TRBJ2-7|.|TRBV4-3
CASSPQDSLYEQYF
TGCGCCAGCAGCCCCCAGGACAGTCTATACGAGCAGTACTTC
>14|.|TRBJ2-7|TRBD1|TRBV5-1
CASSLVGRGYEQYF
TGCGCCAGCAGCTTGGTTGGCAGGGGGTACGAGCAGTACTTC
>15|.|TRBJ2-1|TRBD1|TRBV19
CASSDKSLGGAFQFF
TGTGCCAGTAGTGACAAATCCCTAGGGGGCGCGTTCCAGTTCTTC
>15|.|TRBJ2-7|.|TRBV2
CASSEGGTATYEQYF
TGTGCCAGCAGTGAAGGGGGCACCGCTACCTACGAGCAGTACTTC
>15|.|TRBJ1-6|.|TRBV11-2
CASSPRGSYNSPLHF
TGTGCCAGCAGCCCTAGGGGCTCCTATAATTCACCCCTCCACTTT
>13|.|TRBJ1-5|.|TRBV7-6
CASSAGVGQPQHF
TGTGCCAGCAGCGCAGGGGTCGGTCAGCCCCAGCATTTT
>14|.|TRBJ1-2|TRBD1|TRBV6-5
CASRGTGPNYGYTF
TGTGCCAGCAGGGGGACAGGCCCTAACTATGGCTACACCTTC
>17|.|TRBJ1-6|.|TRBV7-9
CASSSTGAGSYNSPLHF
TGTGCCAGCAGTTCGACAGGTGCGGGCTCCTATAATTCACCCCTCCACTTT
>17|.|TRBJ2-2|TRBD1|TRBV7-7
CASSRPGQGPNTGELFF
TGTGCCAGCAGCCGGCCAGGACAGGGCCCGAACACCGGGGAGCTGTTTTTT
>15|once|TRBJ2-1|TRBD2|TRBV7-2
CASSFLAGAYNEQFF
TGTGCCAGCAGCTTTCTAGCGGGAGCCTACAATGAGCAGTTCTTC
>16|.|TRBJ2-1|TRBD2|TRBV27
CASSLKGLANYNEQFF
TGTGCCAGCAGTTTAAAAGGACTAGCTAACTACAATGAGCAGTTCTTC
>11|.|TRBJ1-1|.|TRBV6-1
CASGSNTEAFF
TGTGCCAGCGGCAGTAACACTGAAGCTTTCTTT
>14|once|TRBJ2-7|TRBD1|TRBV2
CASSPDRAFYEQYF
TGTGCCAGCAGTCCGGACAGGGCTTTCTACGAGCAGTACTTC
>13|.|TRBJ1-1|TRBD1|TRBV13
CASSGTGRTEAFF
TGTGCCAGCAGCGGGACAGGGCGGACTGAAGCTTTCTTT
>15|.|TRBJ2-2|TRBD1|TRBV5-1
CASSTQDRATGELFF
TGCGCCAGCAGCACGCAGGACAGGGCCACCGGGGAGCTGTTTTTT
>11|.|TRBJ1-1|TRBD1|TRBV7-8
CASSSDREAFF
TGTGCCAGCAGCTCGGACAGGGAAGCTTTCTTT
>16|.|TRBJ1-3|TRBD1|TRBV2
CASSEAGTASGNTIYF
TGTGCCAGCAGTGAAGCAGGGACAGCCTCTGGAAACACCATATATTTT
>15|.|TRBJ2-3|.|TRBV27
CASSLSTGLTDTQYF
TGTGCCAGCAGTTTATCGACAGGACTCACAGATACGCAGTATTTT
>14|.|TRBJ1-1|.|TRBV27
CASRKTDVDTEAFF
TGTGCCAGCAGAAAGACAGATGTTGACACTGAAGCTTTCTTT
>15|.|TRBJ1-5|.|TRBV28
CASTTIQGVNQPQHF
TGTGCCAGCACCACTATACAGGGAGTCAATCAGCCCCAGCATTTT
>15|.|TRBJ2-1|.|TRBV6-1
CASSEERQNYNEQFF
TGTGCCAGCAGTGAAGAGAGACAGAACTACAATGAGCAGTTCTTC
>19|.|TRBJ2-3|TRBD2|TRBV5-1
CASSIENRLAGDYTDTQYF
TGCGCCAGCAGCATAGAAAATAGACTAGCGGGGGATTACACAGATACGCAGTATTTT
>15|.|TRBJ1-2|TRBD1|TRBV27
CASSLYRGLNYGYTF
TGTGCCAGCAGTCTTTACAGGGGGCTGAACTATGGCTACACCTTC
>15|.|TRBJ1-4|.|TRBV5-5
CASSYRGSGNEKLFF
TGTGCCAGCAGCTACCGAGGGTCCGGGAATGAAAAACTGTTTTTT